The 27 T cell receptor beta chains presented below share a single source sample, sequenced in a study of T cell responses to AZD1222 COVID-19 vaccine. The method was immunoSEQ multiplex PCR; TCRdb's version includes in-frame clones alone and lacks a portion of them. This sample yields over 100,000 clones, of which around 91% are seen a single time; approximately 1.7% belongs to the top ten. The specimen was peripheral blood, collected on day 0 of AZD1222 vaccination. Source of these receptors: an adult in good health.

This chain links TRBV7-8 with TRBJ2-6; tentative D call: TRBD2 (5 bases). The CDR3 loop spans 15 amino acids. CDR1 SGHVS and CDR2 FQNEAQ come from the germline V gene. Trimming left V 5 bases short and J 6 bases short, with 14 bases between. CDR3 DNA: TGTGCCAGCAGCAAACGGACTCCCCCGGCCAACGTCCTGACTTTC. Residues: CASSKRTPPANVLTF.

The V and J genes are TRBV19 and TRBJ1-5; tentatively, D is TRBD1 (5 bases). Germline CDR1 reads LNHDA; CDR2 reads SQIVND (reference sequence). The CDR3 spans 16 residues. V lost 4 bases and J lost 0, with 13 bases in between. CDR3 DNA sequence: TGTGCCAGTAGTACCCCGACAGTATATAGCAATCAGCCCCAGCATTTT. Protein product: CASSTPTVYSNQPQHF.

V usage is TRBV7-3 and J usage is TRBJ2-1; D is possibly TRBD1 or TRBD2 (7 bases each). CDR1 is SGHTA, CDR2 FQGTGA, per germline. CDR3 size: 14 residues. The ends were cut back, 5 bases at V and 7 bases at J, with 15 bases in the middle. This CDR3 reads CASSLYRGGNEQFF. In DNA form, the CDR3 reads TGTGCCAGCAGCCTTTACAGGGGAGGGAATGAGCAGTTCTTC.

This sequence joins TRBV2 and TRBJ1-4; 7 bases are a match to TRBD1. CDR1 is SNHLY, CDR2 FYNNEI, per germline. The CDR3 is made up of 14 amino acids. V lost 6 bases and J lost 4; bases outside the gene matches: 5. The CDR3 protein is CASRPGQYNEKLFF. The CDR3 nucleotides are TGTGCCAGCAGACCGGGACAGTATAATGAAAAACTGTTTTTT.

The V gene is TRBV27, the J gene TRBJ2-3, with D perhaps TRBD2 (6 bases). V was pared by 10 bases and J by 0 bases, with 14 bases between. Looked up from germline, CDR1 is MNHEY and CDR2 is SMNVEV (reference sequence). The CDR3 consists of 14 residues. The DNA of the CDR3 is TGTGCCACAGCACGTGGGGGGAGCACAGATACGCAGTATTTT. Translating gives CATARGGSTDTQYF.

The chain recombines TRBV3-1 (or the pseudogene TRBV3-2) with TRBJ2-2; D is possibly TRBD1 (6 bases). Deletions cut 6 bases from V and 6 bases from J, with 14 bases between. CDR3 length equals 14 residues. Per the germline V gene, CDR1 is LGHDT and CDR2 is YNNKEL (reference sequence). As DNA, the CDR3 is TGTGCCAGCAGGGAACTAGGGGGTGCCGGGGAGCTGTTTTTT. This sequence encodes CASRELGGAGELFF.

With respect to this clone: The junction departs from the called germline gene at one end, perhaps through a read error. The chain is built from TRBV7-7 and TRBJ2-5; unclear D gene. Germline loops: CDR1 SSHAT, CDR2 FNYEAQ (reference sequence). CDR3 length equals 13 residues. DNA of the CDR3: TGTGCTAGCAGCAGCCAATACAGAGAGACCCAGTACTTC. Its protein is CASSSQYRETQYF.

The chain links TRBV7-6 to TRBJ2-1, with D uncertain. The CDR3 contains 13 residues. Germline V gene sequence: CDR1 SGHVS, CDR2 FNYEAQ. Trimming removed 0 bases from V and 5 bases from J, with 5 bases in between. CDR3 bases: TGTGCCAGCAGCTTAGCGACCAACAATGAGCAGTTCTTC. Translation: CASSLATNNEQFF.

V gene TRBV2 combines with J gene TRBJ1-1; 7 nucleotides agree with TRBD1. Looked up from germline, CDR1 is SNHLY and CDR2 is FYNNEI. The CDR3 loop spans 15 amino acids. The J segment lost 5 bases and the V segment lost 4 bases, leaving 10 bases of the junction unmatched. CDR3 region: CASSGNRGWGTEAFF. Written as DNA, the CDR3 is TGTGCCAGCAGTGGTAACAGGGGATGGGGGACTGAAGCTTTCTTT.

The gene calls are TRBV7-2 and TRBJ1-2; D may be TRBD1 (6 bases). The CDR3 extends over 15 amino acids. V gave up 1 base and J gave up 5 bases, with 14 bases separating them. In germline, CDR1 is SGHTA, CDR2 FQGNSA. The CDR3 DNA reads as TGTGCCAGCAGCTTAGGACAGGCCAACTTTTATGGCTACACCTTC. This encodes CASSLGQANFYGYTF.

In DNA, the CDR3 is TGCGCCAGCAGCTTGGAGGCAGTAAACACCGGGGAGCTGTTTTTT. The encoded protein is CASSLEAVNTGELFF. V is TRBV5-1 and J is TRBJ2-2; no reliable D call. This CDR3 contains 15 residues. Trimming shortened V by 0 bases and J by 2 bases, and 8 bases separated the two germline ends. The germline V gene has CDR1 SGHRS and CDR2 YFSETQ.

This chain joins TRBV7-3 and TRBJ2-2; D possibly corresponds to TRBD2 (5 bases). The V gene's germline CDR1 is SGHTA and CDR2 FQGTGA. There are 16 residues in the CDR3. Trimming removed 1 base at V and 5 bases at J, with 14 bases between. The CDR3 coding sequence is TGTGCCAGCAGCTTAAGCCATTCCCGGAGGACCGGGGAGCTGTTTTTT. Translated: CASSLSHSRRTGELFF. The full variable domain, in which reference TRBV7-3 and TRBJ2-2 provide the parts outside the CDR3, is GAGVSQTPSNKVTEKGKYVELRCDPISGHTALYWYRQSLGQGPEFLIYFQGTGAADDSGLPNDRFFAVRPEGSVSTLKIQRTERGDSAVYLCASSLSHSRRTGELFFGEGSRLTVL.

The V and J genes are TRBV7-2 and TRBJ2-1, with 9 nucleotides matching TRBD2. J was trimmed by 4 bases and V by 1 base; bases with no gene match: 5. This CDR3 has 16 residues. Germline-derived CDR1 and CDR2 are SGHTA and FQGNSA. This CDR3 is CASSLGAGGGYNEQFF. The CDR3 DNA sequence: TGTGCCAGCAGCTTAGGTGCGGGAGGGGGTTACAATGAGCAGTTCTTC.

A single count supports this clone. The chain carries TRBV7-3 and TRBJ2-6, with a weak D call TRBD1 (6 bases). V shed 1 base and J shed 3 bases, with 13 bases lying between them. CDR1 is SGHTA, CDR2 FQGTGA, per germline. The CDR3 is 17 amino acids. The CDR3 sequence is CASSLRAKGDGANVLTF. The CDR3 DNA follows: TGTGCCAGCAGCTTAAGGGCAAAGGGGGATGGGGCCAACGTCCTGACTTTC.

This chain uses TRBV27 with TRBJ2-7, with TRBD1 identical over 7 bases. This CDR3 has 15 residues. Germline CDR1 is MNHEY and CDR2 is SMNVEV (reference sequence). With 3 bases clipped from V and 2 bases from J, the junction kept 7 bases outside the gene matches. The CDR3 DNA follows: TGTGCCAGCAGTTTCCCCGGACAGGAGACCTACGAGCAGTACGTC. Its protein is CASSFPGQETYEQYV.

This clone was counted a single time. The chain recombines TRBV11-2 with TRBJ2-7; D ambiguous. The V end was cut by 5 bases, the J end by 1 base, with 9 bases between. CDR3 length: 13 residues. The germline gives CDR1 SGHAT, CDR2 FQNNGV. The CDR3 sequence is CASSPTGSYEQYF. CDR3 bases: TGTGCCAGCAGCCCGACTGGGTCCTACGAGCAGTACTTC.

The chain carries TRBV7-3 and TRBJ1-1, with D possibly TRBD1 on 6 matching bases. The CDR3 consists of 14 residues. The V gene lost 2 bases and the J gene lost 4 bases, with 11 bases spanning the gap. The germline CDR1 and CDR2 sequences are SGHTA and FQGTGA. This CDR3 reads CASSLHGGPTEAFF. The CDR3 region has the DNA TGTGCCAGCAGCTTACACGGGGGGCCCACTGAAGCTTTCTTT.

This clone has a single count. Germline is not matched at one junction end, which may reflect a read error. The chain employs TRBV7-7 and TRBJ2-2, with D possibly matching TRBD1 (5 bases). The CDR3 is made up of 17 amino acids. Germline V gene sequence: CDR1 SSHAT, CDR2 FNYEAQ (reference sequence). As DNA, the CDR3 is TGTGCTAGCAGCTCCCATACTTACCAGGGGAACACCGGGGAGCTGTTTTTT. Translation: CASSSHTYQGNTGELFF.

CDR3 sequence reads: CASSLVPGPQETQYF. The CDR3 DNA is TGTGCCAGCAGCTTAGTGCCCGGGCCACAAGAGACCCAGTACTTC. This sequence joins TRBV7-6 and TRBJ2-5; D is unclear. Germline CDR1 and CDR2: SGHVS and FNYEAQ. This CDR3 is built from 15 residues. The ends were cut back, 1 base at V and 2 bases at J, with 11 bases in the middle.

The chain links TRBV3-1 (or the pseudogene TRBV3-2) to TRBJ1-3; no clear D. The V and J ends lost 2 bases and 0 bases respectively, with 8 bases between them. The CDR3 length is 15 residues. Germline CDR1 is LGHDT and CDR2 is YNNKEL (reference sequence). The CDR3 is CASSQPSVSGNTIYF. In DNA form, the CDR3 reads TGTGCCAGCAGCCAACCTTCTGTCTCTGGAAACACCATATATTTT.

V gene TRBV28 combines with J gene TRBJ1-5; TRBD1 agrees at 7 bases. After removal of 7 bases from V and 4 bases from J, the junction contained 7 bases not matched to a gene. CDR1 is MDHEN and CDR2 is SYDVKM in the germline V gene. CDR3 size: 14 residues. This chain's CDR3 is CASTLRQGNQPQHF. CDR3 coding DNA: TGTGCCAGCACTCTCAGACAGGGAAATCAGCCCCAGCATTTT.

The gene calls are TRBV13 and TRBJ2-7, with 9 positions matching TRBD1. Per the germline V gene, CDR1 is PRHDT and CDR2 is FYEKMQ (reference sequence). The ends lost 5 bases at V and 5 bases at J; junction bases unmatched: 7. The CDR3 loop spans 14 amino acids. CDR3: CASSPGQGSHEQYF. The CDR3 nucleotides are TGTGCCAGCAGCCCCGGACAGGGGTCCCACGAGCAGTACTTC.

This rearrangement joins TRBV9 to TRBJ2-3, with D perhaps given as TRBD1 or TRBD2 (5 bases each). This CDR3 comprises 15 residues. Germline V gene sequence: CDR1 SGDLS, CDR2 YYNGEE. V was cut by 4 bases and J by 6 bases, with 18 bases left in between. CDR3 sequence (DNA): TGTGCCAGCAGCACCGGGACCAAAAACCCGGATACGCAGTATTTT. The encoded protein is CASSTGTKNPDTQYF.

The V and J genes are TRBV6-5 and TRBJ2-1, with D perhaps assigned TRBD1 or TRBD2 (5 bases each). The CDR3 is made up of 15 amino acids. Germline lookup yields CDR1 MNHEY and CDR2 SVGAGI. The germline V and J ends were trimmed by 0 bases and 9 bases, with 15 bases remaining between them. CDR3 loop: CASSYSEATGGEQFF. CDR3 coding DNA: TGTGCCAGCAGTTACTCCGAGGCGACTGGGGGTGAGCAGTTCTTC.

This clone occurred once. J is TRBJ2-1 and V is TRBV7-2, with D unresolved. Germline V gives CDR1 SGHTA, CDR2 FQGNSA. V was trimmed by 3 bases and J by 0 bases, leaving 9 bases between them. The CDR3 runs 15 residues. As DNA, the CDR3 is TGTGCCAGCAGCTTCGACGTATACTCCTACAATGAGCAGTTCTTC. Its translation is CASSFDVYSYNEQFF.

CDR3 in DNA: TGTGCTAGTGCCGTCGGACTGAGCACAGATACGCAGTATTTT. Protein: CASAVGLSTDTQYF. The chain recombines TRBV12-5 with TRBJ2-3; D may be TRBD2 (5 bases). Germline assignment: CDR1 LGHNT and CDR2 FRNRAP. Trimming cost V 7 bases and J 0 bases, with 11 bases left between them. CDR3 length: 14 residues. The whole variable domain, remainder taken from reference TRBV12-5 and TRBJ2-3, is DARVTQTPRHKVTEMGQEVTMRCQPILGHNTVFWYRQTMMQGLELLAYFRNRAPLDDSGMPKDRFSAEMPDATLATLKIQPSEPRDSAVYFCASAVGLSTDTQYFGPGTRLTVL.

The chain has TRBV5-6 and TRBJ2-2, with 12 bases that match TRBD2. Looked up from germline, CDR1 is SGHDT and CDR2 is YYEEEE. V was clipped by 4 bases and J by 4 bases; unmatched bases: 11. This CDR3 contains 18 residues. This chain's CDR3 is CASSLLRLAGEATGELFF. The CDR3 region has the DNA TGTGCCAGCAGCCTCCTACGACTAGCGGGAGAGGCCACCGGGGAGCTGTTTTTT.